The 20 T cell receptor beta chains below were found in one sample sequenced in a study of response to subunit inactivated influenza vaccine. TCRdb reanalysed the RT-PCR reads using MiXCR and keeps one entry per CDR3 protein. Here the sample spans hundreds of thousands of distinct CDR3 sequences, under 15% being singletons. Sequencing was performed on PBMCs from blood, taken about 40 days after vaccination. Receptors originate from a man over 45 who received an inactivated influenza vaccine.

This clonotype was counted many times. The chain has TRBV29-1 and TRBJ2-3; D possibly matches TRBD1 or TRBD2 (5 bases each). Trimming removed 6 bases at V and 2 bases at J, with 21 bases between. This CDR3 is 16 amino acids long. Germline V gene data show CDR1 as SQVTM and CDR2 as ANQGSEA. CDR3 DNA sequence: TGCAGCGTCCTTCTCCCGAACTGGGGGAACACAGATACGCAGTATTTT. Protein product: CSVLLPNWGNTDTQYF.

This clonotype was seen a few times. The CDR3: CASSLEAAMNTEAFF. CDR3 sequence (DNA): TGTGCCAGCAGCTTAGAGGCAGCTATGAACACTGAAGCTTTCTTT. The genes are TRBV7-2 and TRBJ1-1; D ambiguous. CDR3 length equals 15 residues. Trimming pared 1 base from V and 0 bases from J, leaving 9 bases between. Germline V CDR1 and CDR2: SGHTA, FQGNSA.

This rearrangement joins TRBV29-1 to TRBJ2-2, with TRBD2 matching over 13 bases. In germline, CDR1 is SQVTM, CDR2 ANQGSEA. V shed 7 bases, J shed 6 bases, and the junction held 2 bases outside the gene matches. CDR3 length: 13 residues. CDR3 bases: TGCAGCGGGACTAGCGGGAGACCCGGGGAGCTGTTTTTT. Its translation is CSGTSGRPGELFF.

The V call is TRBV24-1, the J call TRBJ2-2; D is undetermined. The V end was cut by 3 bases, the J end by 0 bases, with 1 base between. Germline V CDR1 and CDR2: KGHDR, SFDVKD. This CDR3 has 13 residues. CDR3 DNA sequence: TGTGCCACCAGTGATCCGAACACCGGGGAGCTGTTTTTT. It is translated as CATSDPNTGELFF.

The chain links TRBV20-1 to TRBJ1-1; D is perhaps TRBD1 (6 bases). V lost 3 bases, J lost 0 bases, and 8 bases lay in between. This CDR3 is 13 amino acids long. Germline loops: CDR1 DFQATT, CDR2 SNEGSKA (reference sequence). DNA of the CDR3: TGCAGTGCTAGGGGGGCTGTGAACACTGAAGCTTTCTTT. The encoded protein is CSARGAVNTEAFF.

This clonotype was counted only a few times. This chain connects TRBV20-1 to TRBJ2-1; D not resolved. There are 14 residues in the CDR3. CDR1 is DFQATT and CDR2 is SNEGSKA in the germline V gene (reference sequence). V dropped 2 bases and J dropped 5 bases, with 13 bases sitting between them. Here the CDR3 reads CSARTGGPDNEQFF. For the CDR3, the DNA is TGCAGTGCTAGAACGGGCGGTCCCGACAATGAGCAGTTCTTC.

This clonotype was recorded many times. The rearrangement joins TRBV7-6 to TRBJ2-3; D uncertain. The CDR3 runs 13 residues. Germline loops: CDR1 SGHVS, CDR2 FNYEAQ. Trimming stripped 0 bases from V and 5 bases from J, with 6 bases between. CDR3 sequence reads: CASSLATLDTQYF. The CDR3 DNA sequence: TGTGCCAGCAGCTTAGCGACTTTAGATACGCAGTATTTT. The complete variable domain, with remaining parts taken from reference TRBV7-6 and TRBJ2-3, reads GAGVSQSPRYKVTKRGQDVALRCDPISGHVSLYWYRQALGQGPEFLTYFNYEAQQDKSGLPNDRFSAERPEGSISTLTIQRTEQRDSAMYRCASSLATLDTQYFGPGTRLTVL.

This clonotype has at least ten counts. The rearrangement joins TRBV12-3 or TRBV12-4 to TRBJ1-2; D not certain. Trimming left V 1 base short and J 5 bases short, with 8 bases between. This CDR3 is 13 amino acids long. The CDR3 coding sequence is TGTGCCAGCAGTTTAGAAGTAGGGTATGGCTACACCTTC. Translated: CASSLEVGYGYTF.

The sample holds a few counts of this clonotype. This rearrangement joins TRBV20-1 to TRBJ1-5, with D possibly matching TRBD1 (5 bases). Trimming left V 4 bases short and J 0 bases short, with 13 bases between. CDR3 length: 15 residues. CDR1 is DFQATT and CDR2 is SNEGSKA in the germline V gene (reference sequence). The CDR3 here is CSANPGSNSNQPQHF. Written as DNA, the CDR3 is TGCAGTGCTAACCCAGGGAGCAATAGCAATCAGCCCCAGCATTTT.

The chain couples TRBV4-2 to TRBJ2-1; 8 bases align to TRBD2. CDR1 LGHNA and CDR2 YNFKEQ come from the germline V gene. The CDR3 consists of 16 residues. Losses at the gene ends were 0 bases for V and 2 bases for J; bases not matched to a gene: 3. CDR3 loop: CASSQDTGGPYNEQFF. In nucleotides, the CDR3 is TGTGCCAGCAGCCAAGATACGGGGGGGCCCTACAATGAGCAGTTCTTC.

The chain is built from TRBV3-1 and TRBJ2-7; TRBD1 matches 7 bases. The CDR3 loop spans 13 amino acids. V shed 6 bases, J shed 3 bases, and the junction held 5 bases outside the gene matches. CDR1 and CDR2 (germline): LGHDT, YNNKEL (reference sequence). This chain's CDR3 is CASRRDSHYEQYF. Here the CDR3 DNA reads TGTGCCAGCAGACGGGACAGCCACTACGAGCAGTACTTC.

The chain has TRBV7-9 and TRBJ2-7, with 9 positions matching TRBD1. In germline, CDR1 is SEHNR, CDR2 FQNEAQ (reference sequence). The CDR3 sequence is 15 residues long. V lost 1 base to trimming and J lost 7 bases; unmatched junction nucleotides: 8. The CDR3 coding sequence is TGTGCCAGCAGCTTAGAAAACAGGGGGCTGTGGGAGCAGTACTTC. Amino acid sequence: CASSLENRGLWEQYF. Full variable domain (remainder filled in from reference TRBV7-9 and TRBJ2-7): DTGVSQNPRHKITKRGQNVTFRCDPISEHNRLYWYRQTLGQGPEFLTYFQNEAQLEKSRLLSDRFSAERPKGSFSTLEIQRTEQGDSAMYLCASSLENRGLWEQYFGPGTRLTVT.

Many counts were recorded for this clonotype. This CDR3 reads CASSLEQGTDTQYF. Here the CDR3 DNA reads TGCGCCAGCAGCTTGGAACAGGGCACAGATACGCAGTATTTT. This sequence joins TRBV5-1 and TRBJ2-3, with TRBD1 as a possible D gene (5 bases). Germline V gene data show CDR1 as SGHRS and CDR2 as YFSETQ. This CDR3 is built from 14 residues. V lost 0 bases and J lost 1, with 6 bases in between.

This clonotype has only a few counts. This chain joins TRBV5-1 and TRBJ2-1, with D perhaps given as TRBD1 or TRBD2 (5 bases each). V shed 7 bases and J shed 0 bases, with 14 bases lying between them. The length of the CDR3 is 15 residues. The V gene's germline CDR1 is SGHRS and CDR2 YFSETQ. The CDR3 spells CASAPGTVSYNEQFF. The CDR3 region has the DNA TGCGCCAGCGCGCCCGGGACCGTCTCCTACAATGAGCAGTTCTTC.

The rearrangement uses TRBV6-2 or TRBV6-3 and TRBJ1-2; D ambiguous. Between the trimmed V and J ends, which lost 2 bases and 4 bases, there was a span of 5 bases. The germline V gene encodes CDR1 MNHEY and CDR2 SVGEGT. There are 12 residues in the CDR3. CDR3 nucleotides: TGTGCCAGCAGTTACGTTCTCTATGGCTACACCTTC. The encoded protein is CASSYVLYGYTF.

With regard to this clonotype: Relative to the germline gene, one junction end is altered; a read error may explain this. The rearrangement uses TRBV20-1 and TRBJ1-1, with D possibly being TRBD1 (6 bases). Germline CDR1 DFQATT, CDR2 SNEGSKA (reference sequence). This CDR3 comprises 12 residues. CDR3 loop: CSAAGGGTDAFF. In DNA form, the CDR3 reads TGCAGTGCTGCGGGCGGGGGCACTGATGCTTTCTTT.

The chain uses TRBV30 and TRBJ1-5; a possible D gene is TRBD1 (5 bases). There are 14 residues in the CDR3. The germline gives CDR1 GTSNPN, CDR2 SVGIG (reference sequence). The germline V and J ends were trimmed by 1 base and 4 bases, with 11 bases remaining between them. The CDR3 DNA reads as TGTGCCTGGAGTGAAGGGACGCTTAATCAGCCCCAGCATTTT. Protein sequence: CAWSEGTLNQPQHF.

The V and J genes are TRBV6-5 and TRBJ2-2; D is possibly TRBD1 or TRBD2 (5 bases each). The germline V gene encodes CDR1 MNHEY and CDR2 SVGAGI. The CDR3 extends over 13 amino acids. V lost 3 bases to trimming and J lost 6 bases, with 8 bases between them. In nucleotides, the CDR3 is TGTGCCAGCAGTTATTTGGGGGCCGGGGAGCTGTTTTTT. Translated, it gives CASSYLGAGELFF.

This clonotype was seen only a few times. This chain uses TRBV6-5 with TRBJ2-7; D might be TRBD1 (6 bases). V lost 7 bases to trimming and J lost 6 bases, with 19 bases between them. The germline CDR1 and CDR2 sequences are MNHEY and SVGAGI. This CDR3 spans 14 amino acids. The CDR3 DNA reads TGTGCCAGCAACTATCGGGGTCAGGGGAGCGAGCAGTACTTC. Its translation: CASNYRGQGSEQYF.

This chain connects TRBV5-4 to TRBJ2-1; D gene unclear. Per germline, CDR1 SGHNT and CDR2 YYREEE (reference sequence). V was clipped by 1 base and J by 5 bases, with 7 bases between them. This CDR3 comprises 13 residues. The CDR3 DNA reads TGTGCCAGCAGCTTGAACGCTCACAATGAGCAGTTCTTC. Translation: CASSLNAHNEQFF.